A selection of T cell receptor beta chains follows, all from one sample in a study of shared clonotypes between healthy human individuals. Sequencing used immunoSEQ multiplex PCR; TCRdb keeps in-frame clones, though not all of them. The sample has around 2.5 million clones; approximately 94% are singletons. The material sequenced was naive CD4+ T cells from PBMCs. These receptor sequences come from a man between 18 and 29 years old in good health. Some clones in this sample may be carry-over from other donors' samples. The conserved cysteine and the conserved F or W are not part of the CDR3 here. Each record gives: V gene, J gene, CDR3 protein.

TRBV9	TRBJ2-1	ASSVGPYNGGLNYNEQF
TRBV13	TRBJ2-2	ASSLGPAGVGTGELF
TRBV2	TRBJ1-1	ASDPAGRVITEAF
TRBV6-6	TRBJ2-5	ASSSRTIETQY
TRBV6-1	TRBJ1-3	ASNDRREPYSGNTIY
TRBV7-3	TRBJ2-5	ASSLVRQETQY
TRBV30	TRBJ1-5	AWSVQVGEPQH
TRBV2	TRBJ1-1	ASRASTGWSEAF
TRBV6-1	TRBJ1-4	ATQMPPNEKLF
TRBV7-2	TRBJ2-7	ASSLRTGTGEQY
TRBV5-4	TRBJ2-5	ASNRGAGLQETQY
TRBV5-4	TRBJ1-2	ASSPPGWNYGYT
TRBV11-2	TRBJ1-1	ASSLGTEAF
TRBV5-6	TRBJ1-5	ASSLRVGQPQH
TRBV30	TRBJ1-1	AWNPGKNTEAF
TRBV18	TRBJ1-1	ASSPIGAATGLNTEAF
TRBV30	TRBJ1-1	AWSPGGFAEAF
TRBV30	TRBJ2-7	AWSVGPGTVAGSYEQY
TRBV4-1	TRBJ1-2	ASSQDRGTVGYGYT
TRBV2	TRBJ1-2	ASSGGRINYGYT
TRBV5-1	TRBJ1-1	ASSLLPGLGMNTEAF
TRBV7-2	TRBJ2-7	ASSLAITSRKY